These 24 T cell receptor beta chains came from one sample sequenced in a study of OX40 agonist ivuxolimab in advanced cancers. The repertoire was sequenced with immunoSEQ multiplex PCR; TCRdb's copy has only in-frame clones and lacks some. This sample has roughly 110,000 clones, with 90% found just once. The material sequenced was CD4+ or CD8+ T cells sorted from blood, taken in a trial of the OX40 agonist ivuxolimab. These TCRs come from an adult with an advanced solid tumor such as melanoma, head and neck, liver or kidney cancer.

DNA for the CDR3: TGTGCCTGGAGTGGGGAGGGAGAGCAGTACTTC. Its protein product is CAWSGEGEQYF. The chain uses TRBV30 and TRBJ2-7, with TRBD2 matching 7 bases. The CDR3 runs to 11 residues. Per germline, CDR1 GTSNPN and CDR2 SVGIG (reference sequence). The V gene end was trimmed by 1 base and the J gene end by 7 bases; junction bases not matched to a gene: 1.

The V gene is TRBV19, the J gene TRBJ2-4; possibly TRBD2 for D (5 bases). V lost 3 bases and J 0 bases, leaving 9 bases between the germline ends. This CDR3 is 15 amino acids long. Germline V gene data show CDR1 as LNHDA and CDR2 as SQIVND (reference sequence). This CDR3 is CASSIPGIAKNIQYF. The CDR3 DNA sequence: TGTGCCAGTAGTATCCCGGGGATAGCCAAAAACATTCAGTACTTC.

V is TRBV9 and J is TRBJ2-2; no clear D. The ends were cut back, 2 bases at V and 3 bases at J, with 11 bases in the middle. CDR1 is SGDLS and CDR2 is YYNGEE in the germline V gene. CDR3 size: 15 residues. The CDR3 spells CASSVSGWDTGELFF. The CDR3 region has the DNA TGTGCCAGCAGCGTCTCAGGTTGGGACACCGGGGAGCTGTTTTTT.

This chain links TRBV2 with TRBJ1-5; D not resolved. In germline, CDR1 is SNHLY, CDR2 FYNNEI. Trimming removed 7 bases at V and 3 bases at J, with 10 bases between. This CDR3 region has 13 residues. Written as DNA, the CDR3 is TGTGCCAGCACCCAGTCTAACAATCAGCCCCAGCATTTT. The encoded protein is CASTQSNNQPQHF.

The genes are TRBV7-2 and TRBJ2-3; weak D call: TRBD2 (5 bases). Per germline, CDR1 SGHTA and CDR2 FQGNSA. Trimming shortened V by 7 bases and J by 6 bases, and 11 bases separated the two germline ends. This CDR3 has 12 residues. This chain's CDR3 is CASTRPGDTQYF. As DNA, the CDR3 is TGTGCCAGCACCCGTCCGGGGGATACGCAGTATTTT.

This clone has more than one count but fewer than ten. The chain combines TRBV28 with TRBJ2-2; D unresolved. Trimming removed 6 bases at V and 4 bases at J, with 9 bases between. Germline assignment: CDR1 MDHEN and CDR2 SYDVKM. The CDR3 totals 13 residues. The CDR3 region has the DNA TGTGCCAGCAGCCTCACGAGCACCGGGGAGCTGTTTTTT. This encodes CASSLTSTGELFF.

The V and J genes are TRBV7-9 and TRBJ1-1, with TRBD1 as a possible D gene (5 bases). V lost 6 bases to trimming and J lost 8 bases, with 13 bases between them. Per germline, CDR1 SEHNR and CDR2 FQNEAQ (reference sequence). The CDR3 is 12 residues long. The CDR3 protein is CASSFQGSEAFF. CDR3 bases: TGTGCCAGCAGTTTTCAGGGCTCCGAAGCTTTCTTT.

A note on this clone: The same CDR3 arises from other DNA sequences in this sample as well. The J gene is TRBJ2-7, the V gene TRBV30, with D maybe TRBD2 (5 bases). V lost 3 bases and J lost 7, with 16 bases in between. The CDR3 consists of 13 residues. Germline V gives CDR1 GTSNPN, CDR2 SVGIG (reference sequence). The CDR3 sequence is CAWSVQLVEEQYF. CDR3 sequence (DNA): TGTGCCTGGAGCGTCCAACTAGTTGAGGAGCAGTACTTC.

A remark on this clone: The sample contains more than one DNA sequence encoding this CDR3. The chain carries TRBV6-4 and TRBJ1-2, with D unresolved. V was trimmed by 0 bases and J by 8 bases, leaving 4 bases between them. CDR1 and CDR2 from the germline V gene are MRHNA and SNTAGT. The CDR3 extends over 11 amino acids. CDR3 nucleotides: TGTGCCAGCAGTGACTCCAGGGGCTACACCTTC. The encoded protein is CASSDSRGYTF.

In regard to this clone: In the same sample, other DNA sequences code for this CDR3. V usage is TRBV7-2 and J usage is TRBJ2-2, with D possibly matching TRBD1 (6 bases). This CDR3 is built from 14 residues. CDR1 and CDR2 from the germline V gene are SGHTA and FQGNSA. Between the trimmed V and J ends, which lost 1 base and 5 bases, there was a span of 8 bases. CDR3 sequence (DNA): TGTGCCAGCAGCTTAGGCAGGGGAACCGGGGAGCTGTTTTTT. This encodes CASSLGRGTGELFF.

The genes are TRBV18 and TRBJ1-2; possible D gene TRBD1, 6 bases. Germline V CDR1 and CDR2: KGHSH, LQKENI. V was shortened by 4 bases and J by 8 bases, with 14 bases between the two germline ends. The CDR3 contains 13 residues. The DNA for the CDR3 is TGTGCCAGCTCACAGCCAGGGGCGTGGGGCTACACCTTC. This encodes CASSQPGAWGYTF.

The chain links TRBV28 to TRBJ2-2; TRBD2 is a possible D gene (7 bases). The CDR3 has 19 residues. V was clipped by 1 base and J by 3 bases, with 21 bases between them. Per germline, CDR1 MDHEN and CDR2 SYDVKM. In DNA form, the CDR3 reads TGTGCCAGCAGTTTATCGCCTGTTGGGGGGGCAAAGGACACCGGGGAGCTGTTTTTT. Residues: CASSLSPVGGAKDTGELFF. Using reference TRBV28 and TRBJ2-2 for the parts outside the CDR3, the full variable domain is DVKVTQSSRYLVKRTGEKVFLECVQDMDHENMFWYRQDPGLGLRLIYFSYDVKMKEKGDIPEGYSVSREKKERFSLILESASTNQTSMYLCASSLSPVGGAKDTGELFFGEGSRLTVL.

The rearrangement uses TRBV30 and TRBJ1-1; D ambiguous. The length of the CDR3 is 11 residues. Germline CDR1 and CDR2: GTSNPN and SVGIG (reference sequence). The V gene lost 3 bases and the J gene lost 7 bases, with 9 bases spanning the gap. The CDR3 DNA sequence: TGTGCCTGGAGCCGACCCAGTGAAGCTTTCTTT. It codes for CAWSRPSEAFF.

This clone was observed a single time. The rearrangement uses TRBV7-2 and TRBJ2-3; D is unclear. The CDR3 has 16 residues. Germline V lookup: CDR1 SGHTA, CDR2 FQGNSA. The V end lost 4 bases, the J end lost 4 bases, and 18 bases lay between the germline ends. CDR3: CASSSHGSRPPDTQYF. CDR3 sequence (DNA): TGTGCCAGCAGCTCTCACGGATCGCGACCCCCAGATACGCAGTATTTT.

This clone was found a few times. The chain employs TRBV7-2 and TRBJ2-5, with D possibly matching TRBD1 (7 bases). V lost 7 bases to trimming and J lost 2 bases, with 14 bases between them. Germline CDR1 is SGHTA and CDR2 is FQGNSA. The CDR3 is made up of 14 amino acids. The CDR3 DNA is TGTGCCAGCAAAGACGCGGGACAGCAAGAGACCCAGTACTTC. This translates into CASKDAGQQETQYF.

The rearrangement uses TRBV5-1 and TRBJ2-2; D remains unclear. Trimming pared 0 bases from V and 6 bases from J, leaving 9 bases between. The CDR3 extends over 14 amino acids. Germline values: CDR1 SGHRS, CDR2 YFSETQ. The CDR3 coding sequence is TGCGCCAGCAGCTTGGGTGTAGGGCCCGGGGAGCTGTTTTTT. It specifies CASSLGVGPGELFF.

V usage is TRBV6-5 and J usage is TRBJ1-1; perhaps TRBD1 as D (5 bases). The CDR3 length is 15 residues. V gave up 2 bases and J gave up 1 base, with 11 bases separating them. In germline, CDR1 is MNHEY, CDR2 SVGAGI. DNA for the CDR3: TGTGCCAGCAGTTACGGAGAGGGGAAGAACACTGAAGCTTTCTTT. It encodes CASSYGEGKNTEAFF.

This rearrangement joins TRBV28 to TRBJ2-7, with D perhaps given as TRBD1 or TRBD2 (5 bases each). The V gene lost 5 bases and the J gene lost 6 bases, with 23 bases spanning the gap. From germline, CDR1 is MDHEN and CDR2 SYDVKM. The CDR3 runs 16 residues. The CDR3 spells CASSPPTPGAVGEQYF. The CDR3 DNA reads TGTGCCAGCAGTCCTCCGACCCCCGGGGCGGTGGGCGAGCAGTACTTC. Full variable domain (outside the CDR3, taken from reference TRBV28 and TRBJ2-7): DVKVTQSSRYLVKRTGEKVFLECVQDMDHENMFWYRQDPGLGLRLIYFSYDVKMKEKGDIPEGYSVSREKKERFSLILESASTNQTSMYLCASSPPTPGAVGEQYFGPGTRLTVT.

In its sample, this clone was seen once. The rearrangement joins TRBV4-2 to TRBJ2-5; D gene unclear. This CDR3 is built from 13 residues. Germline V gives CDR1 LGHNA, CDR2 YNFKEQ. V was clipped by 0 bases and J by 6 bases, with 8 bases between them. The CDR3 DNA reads TGTGCCAGCAGCCAAGATGTGAGAAAGACCCAGTACTTC. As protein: CASSQDVRKTQYF.

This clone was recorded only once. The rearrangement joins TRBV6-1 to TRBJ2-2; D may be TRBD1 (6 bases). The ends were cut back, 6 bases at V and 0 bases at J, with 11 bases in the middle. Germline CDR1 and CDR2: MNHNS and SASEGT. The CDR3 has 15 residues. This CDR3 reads CASSQQGANTGELFF. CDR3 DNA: TGTGCCAGCAGCCAACAGGGCGCGAACACCGGGGAGCTGTTTTTT.

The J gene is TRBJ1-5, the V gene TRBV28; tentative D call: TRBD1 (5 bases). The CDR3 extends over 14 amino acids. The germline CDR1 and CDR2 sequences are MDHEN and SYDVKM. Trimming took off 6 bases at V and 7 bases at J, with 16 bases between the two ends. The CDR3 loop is CASRSHGAVQPQHF. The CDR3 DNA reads TGTGCCAGCAGATCTCATGGGGCAGTGCAGCCCCAGCATTTT.

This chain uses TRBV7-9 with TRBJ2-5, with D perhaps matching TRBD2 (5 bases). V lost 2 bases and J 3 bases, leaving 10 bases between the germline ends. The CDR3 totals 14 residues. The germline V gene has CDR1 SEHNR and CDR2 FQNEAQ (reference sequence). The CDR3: CASSLKSGKETQYF. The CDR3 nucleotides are TGTGCCAGCAGCTTAAAATCGGGGAAAGAGACCCAGTACTTC. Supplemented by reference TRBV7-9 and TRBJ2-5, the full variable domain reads DTGVSQNPRHKITKRGQNVTFRCDPISEHNRLYWYRQTLGQGPEFLTYFQNEAQLEKSRLLSDRFSAERPKGSFSTLEIQRTEQGDSAMYLCASSLKSGKETQYFGPGTRLLVL.

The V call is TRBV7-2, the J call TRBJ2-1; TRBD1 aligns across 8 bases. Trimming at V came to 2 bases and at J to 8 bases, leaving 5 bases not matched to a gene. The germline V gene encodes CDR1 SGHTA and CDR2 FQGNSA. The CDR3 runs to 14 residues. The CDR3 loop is CASSLQGQVDEQFF. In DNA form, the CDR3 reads TGTGCCAGCAGCTTACAGGGACAGGTGGATGAGCAGTTCTTC.

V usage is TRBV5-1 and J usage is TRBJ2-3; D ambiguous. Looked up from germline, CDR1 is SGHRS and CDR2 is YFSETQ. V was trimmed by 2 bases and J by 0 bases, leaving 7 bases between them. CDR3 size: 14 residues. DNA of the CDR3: TGCGCCAGCAGCTTCCTGGCGAGCACAGATACGCAGTATTTT. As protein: CASSFLASTDTQYF.